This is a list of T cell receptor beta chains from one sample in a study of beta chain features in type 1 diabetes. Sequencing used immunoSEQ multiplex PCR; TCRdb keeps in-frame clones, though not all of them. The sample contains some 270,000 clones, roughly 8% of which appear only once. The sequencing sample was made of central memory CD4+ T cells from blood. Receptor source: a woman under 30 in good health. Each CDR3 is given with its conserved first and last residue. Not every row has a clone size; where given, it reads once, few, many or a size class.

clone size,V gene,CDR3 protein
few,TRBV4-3,CASSPSRRNNEQFF
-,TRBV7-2,CASSLAFGEQYF
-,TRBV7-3,CASSSDGYNTGELFF
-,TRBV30,CAWVTRQESSGNTIYF
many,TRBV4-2,CASSQGSFTGELFF
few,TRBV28,CASSSHSGTAGELFF
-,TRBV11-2,CASSPDYEVADTQYF
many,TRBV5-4,CASRDRGRSGANVLTF
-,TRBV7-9,CASSLWTGRRGTDTQYF
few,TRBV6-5,CASANAGGLYEQYF
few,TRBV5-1,CASSLVLETQYF
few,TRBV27,CASSSLQGRPYNEQFF
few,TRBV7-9,CASSLRGRGSEKLFF
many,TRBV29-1,CSVVQGAGNTIYF
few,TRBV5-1,CASSLAGGPFFNEQFF
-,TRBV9,CASSVNTCYSNQPQHF
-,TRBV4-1,CASSLKDSATNEKLFF
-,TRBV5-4,CASSLRGTYNEQFF
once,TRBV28,CASSLTVYNGYTF
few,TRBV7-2,CASSSRPLIDTQYF
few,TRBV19,CASSRRETQYF
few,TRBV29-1,CSVAPTSGGDTQYF
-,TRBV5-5,CASSLLNEQFF
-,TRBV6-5,CASSVAGEDEQYF
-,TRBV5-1,CASSLEATMNTEAFF
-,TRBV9,CASSVRLGMGETQYF
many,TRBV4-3,CASSQAPPGTSGDTQYF
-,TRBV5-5,CASSSTSNSYNEQFF
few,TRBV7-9,CASSSDGNQPQHF
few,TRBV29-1,CSVLHRQAGYEQYF
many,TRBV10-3,CAISDRGHTNYGYTF
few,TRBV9,CASSVSTARNSPLHF
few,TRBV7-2,CASSLARGANQPQHF
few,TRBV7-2,CASSRTQGDRGRWDF
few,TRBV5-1,CASSLSPGDALSNQPQHF
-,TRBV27,CASSSGTDGYTF
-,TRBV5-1,CASSLIPGGYGYTF
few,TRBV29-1,CSGDRGNTEAFF
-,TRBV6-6,CASSTGQLFTDTQYF
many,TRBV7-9,CASSPQTGEFGNIQYF
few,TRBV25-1,CASSAGSSLAKNIQYF
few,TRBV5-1,CASSPREYGYTF
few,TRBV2,CASSTAGLLGYTF
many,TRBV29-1,CSVRQGANTQYF
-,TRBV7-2,CASSLGRDRVTDTQYF
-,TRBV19,CASSSGLKAAYSNQPQHF
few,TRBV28,CASSGAITTGLRETQYF
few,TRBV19,CASRRLADIYNEQFF
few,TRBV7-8,CASSLAGMNTEAFF
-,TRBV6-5,CASSYLAGNLNQQFF
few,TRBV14,CASSQVKRRNEQFF
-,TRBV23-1,CASSSLRVGNQPQHF
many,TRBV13,CASSSTRDSEKLFF
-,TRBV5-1,CASGRQAGELFF
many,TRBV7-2,CASSWTGEHQPQHF
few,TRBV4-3,CASSHSASSTRNIQYF
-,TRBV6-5,CASSWGQFATDTQYF